These 10 T cell receptor beta chains originate from one sample sequenced in a study of T cells in Graves' hyperthyroidism and ophthalmopathy. Researchers amplified the TCR beta CDR3 regions from RNA transcripts. The primer set for the first-round RT-PCR of the TCR CDR3 was HTBI. TCRdb re-called the multiplex PCR reads with MiXCR, one entry per CDR3 protein. The sample lists approximately 490,000 distinct CDR3 sequences, around a fifth occurring once. The material sequenced was blood. These receptors originate from a woman between 70 and 85 years old with Graves' ophthalmopathy.

This clonotype has more than one count but fewer than ten. The rearrangement joins TRBV4-1 to TRBJ2-1; TRBD1 matches 8 bases. Per the germline V gene, CDR1 is MGHRA and CDR2 is YSYEKL. Trimming took 0 bases from V and 4 from J; bases not matched to a gene: 8. This CDR3 has 17 amino acids. The CDR3 protein is CASSQDLRDRPYNEQFF. CDR3 nucleotides: TGCGCCAGCAGCCAAGATCTCCGGGACAGGCCTTACAATGAGCAGTTCTTC.

This clonotype was recorded many times. The chain employs TRBV28 and TRBJ1-5, with TRBD1 matching 7 bases. Per the germline V gene, CDR1 is MDHEN and CDR2 is SYDVKM. This CDR3 is built from 15 residues. V lost 0 bases, J lost 4 bases, and 3 bases stayed unmatched. CDR3 protein: CASSLWGQYNQPQHF. CDR3 in DNA: TGTGCCAGCAGTTTATGGGGACAGTATAATCAGCCCCAGCATTTT.

This chain connects TRBV27 to TRBJ2-6; TRBD2 is a possible D gene (5 bases). The CDR3 extends over 17 amino acids. The germline V gene encodes CDR1 MNHEY and CDR2 SMNVEV (reference sequence). Trimming took off 3 bases at V and 0 bases at J, with 12 bases between the two ends. The CDR3 DNA reads TGTGCCAGCAGTTTGCGGGTACAATCCTCTGGGGCCAACGTCCTGACTTTC. Its translation: CASSLRVQSSGANVLTF.

The chain links TRBV5-1 to TRBJ2-3, with 13 bases that match TRBD2. Per the germline V gene, CDR1 is SGHRS and CDR2 is YFSETQ. The CDR3 runs 16 residues. With V trimmed by 4 bases and J by 3 bases, 5 bases remained unmatched. CDR3 in amino acids: CASSQGTSGATDTQYF. CDR3 coding DNA: TGCGCCAGCAGCCAGGGGACTAGCGGGGCGACAGATACGCAGTATTTT.

This clonotype was found a few times. At one of its ends the junction is not consistent with the germline gene, which may arise from a read error. The chain has TRBV6-2 or TRBV6-3 and TRBJ2-2; D is perhaps TRBD2 (6 bases). The CDR3 is 13 amino acids. Germline V gene data show CDR1 as MNHEY and CDR2 as SVGEGT. Here the CDR3 reads CASSSGATGGLFF. The DNA for the CDR3 is TGTGCCAGCAGTTCGGGAGCCACCGGGGGGCTGTTTTTT.

Turning to this clonotype: At one end, the junction sequence differs from germline, possibly due to a read error. The chain has TRBV15 and TRBJ1-2; D remains unclear. The CDR3 consists of 13 residues. From germline, CDR1 is LNHNV and CDR2 YYDKDF (reference sequence). CDR3 protein: CATSRRENSGYTF. DNA of the CDR3: TGTGCCACCAGCAGGAGGGAAAACTCTGGCTACACCTTC.

Many counts were recorded for this clonotype. The chain carries TRBV27 and TRBJ1-4, with 7 bases fitting TRBD1. Germline CDR1 reads MNHEY; CDR2 reads SMNVEV (reference sequence). V lost 5 bases to trimming and J lost 3 bases; unmatched junction nucleotides: 3. The length of the CDR3 is 14 residues. This CDR3 is CASSLGTANEKLFF. CDR3 bases: TGTGCCAGCAGTCTCGGGACAGCTAATGAAAAACTGTTTTTT.

The table lists this clonotype with many counts. The chain carries TRBV7-3 and TRBJ2-5, with 9 bases that match TRBD1. Trimming removed 5 bases from V and 5 bases from J; junction bases left unmatched: 9. Looked up from germline, CDR1 is SGHTA and CDR2 is FQGTGA. The CDR3 length is 15 residues. The CDR3 reads CASSAGQGYEETQYF. CDR3 bases: TGTGCCAGCAGCGCGGGACAGGGATATGAGGAGACCCAGTACTTC.

This chain links TRBV12-3 or TRBV12-4 with TRBJ1-4; D call uncertain. The CDR3 has 12 residues. Trimming removed 1 base from V and 6 bases from J, with 3 bases in between. The chain's CDR3 is CASSLGHEKLFF. Written as DNA, the CDR3 is TGTGCCAGCAGTTTAGGTCATGAAAAACTGTTTTTT.

This clonotype was counted a few times. The chain employs TRBV30 and TRBJ1-2, with D uncertain. Germline CDR1 is GTSNPN and CDR2 is SVGIG (reference sequence). V was clipped by 2 bases and J by 12 bases, with 10 bases between them. The CDR3 is 10 amino acids. The CDR3: CAWSRIGNTF. DNA of the CDR3: TGTGCCTGGAGTCGGATCGGGAACACCTTC.